These T cell receptor beta chains were read from a single sample in a study of blood T cell repertoires in COVID-19. Sequencing was performed with immunoSEQ multiplex PCR; in TCRdb, only in-frame clones are kept and a portion is missing. The table shows about 320,000 clones, with 89% occurring only once. Sequenced sample: peripheral blood. Receptors originate from a man aged 18 to 30 who had recovered from COVID-19. Both conserved end residues are part of each CDR3. The order of the fields is V gene, clone size, J gene, D gene, CDR3 DNA, CDR3 protein. A D gene is named only where the DNA matches it firmly. Expanded clones are given a class, and other clones once, few, many or no size at all.

>TRBV10-3|-|TRBJ2-1|TRBD2
TGTGCCATCAGTGAGTCCGGGACTAGATCGAATGAGCAGTTCTTC
CAISESGTRSNEQFF
>TRBV19|-|TRBJ2-7|TRBD1
TGTGCCAGTAGTCCCTGGACAGGGGACTACGAGCAGTACTTC
CASSPWTGDYEQYF
>TRBV2|-|TRBJ2-1|-
TGTGCCAGCAGTGAAGGGGGGACATTTTTGTATAATGAGCAGTTCTTC
CASSEGGTFLYNEQFF
>TRBV7-6|few|TRBJ1-4|-
TGTGCCAGCAGCCTAAGGACAGAAGCCGAAAAACTGTTTTTT
CASSLRTEAEKLFF
>TRBV3-1/TRBV3-2|-|TRBJ1-1|-
TGTGCCAGCAGCCAAGATGGCGACAGGTTTGTGACTGAAGCTTTCTTT
CASSQDGDRFVTEAFF
>TRBV11-1|-|TRBJ1-2|-
TGTGCCAGCAGCTTGGAGAGTAACTATGGCTACACCTTC
CASSLESNYGYTF
>TRBV19|-|TRBJ1-2|-
TGTGCCAGTAGGGCCGGGGTTGGAGCTAACTATGGCTACACCTTC
CASRAGVGANYGYTF
>TRBV7-8|-|TRBJ2-7|-
TGTGCCAGCAGCTTATTGGCGGGACCCCCTATCGAGCAGTACTTC
CASSLLAGPPIEQYF
>TRBV6-5|-|TRBJ2-4|TRBD1
TGTGCCACCTCCCGCGGGACAGGGTGGGACATTCAGTACTTC
CATSRGTGWDIQYF
>TRBV4-2|-|TRBJ2-5|TRBD2
TGTGCCAGCAGTTATTTAGCGGGGGAAGAGACCCAGTACTTC
CASSYLAGEETQYF
>TRBV27|-|TRBJ2-7|-
TGTGCCAGCAGCAGGGGTTACGAGCAGTACTTC
CASSRGYEQYF
>TRBV18|-|TRBJ2-1|-
TGTGCCAGCTCTCCCGGACAGAGCTCCTACAATGAGCAGTTCTTC
CASSPGQSSYNEQFF
>TRBV4-1|-|TRBJ2-7|-
TGCGCCAGCCGTAAATCAGGGGAGCGCGAGCAGTACTTC
CASRKSGEREQYF
>TRBV6-5|-|TRBJ2-2|TRBD1
TGTGCCAGCACCAGACAGGGGTTGGAGGCCGGGGAGCTGTTTTTT
CASTRQGLEAGELFF
>TRBV3-1/TRBV3-2|-|TRBJ2-5|TRBD1
TGTGCCAGCAGCCAAGGAAGTTCAGGGGGCTGGGAGACCCAGTACTTC
CASSQGSSGGWETQYF
>TRBV10-1|-|TRBJ1-1|TRBD1
TGCGCCACCTCGGCAGGGACAGCGAACACTGAAGCTTTCTTT
CATSAGTANTEAFF
>TRBV9|-|TRBJ2-2|TRBD2
TGTGCCAGCAGCGTTGGGGGGGTATTCGGGGAGCTGTTTTTT
CASSVGGVFGELFF
>TRBV30|-|TRBJ2-3|-
TGTGCCTGGAGTGGTTCGGGAGTTAGCACAGATACGCAGTATTTT
CAWSGSGVSTDTQYF
>TRBV6-5|-|TRBJ2-1|-
TGTGCCAGCAGTTACAGTGCTACTCCCTACAATGAGCAGTTCTTC
CASSYSATPYNEQFF
>TRBV20-1|-|TRBJ1-2|TRBD1
TGCAGTGCTATGACAGGGGGCGGCTACACCTTC
CSAMTGGGYTF
>TRBV5-6|-|TRBJ1-5|-
TGTGCCAGCAGCTTGACAGGGCAGAATCAGCCCCAGCATTTT
CASSLTGQNQPQHF
>TRBV5-6|-|TRBJ2-3|TRBD2
TGTGCCAGCAGCTTGACTAGCGGGGGCACAGATACGCAGTATTTT
CASSLTSGGTDTQYF
>TRBV7-6|-|TRBJ2-3|TRBD2
TGTGCCAGCAGCTTTAGCGGGGGGAGCACAGATACGCAGTATTTT
CASSFSGGSTDTQYF
>TRBV19|-|TRBJ2-1|TRBD1
TGTGCCAGTAGGCCCTTGGGACAGAGCTCCTACAATGAGCAGTTCTTC
CASRPLGQSSYNEQFF
>TRBV5-6|-|TRBJ2-7|-
TGTGCCAGCAGCCTAGCCGGGAATCAGTACGAGCAGTACTTC
CASSLAGNQYEQYF
>TRBV27|-|TRBJ1-2|TRBD1
TGTGCCAGCAGGGGACAGAACTATGGCTACACCTTC
CASRGQNYGYTF
>TRBV30|-|TRBJ1-2|-
TGTGCCTATCAACCGGTCATCACTAACTATGGCTACACCTTC
CAYQPVITNYGYTF
>TRBV27|-|TRBJ1-2|TRBD1
TGTGCCAGCAGTCGACAGGGTCGGGGCTACACCTTC
CASSRQGRGYTF
>TRBV19|-|TRBJ1-2|TRBD1
TGTGCCAGTAGTATGGGGGGACAGGGGAACGATGGCTACACCTTC
CASSMGGQGNDGYTF
>TRBV9|once|TRBJ1-1|-
TGTGCCAGCAGCGCCCCCGGGGGGAACACTGAAGCTTTCTTT
CASSAPGGNTEAFF
>TRBV9|-|TRBJ2-7|TRBD2
TGTGCCAGCAGCGTAGGACTAGCGGTAACCTACGAGCAGTACTTC
CASSVGLAVTYEQYF
>TRBV2|-|TRBJ2-6|-
TGTGCCAGCAGTGGGCAGGGACTGATTGGGGCCAACGTCCTGACTTTC
CASSGQGLIGANVLTF
>TRBV4-3|once|TRBJ2-7|TRBD1
TGCGCCAGCAGCCAAGAACAGGGGCCCTTGGAGCAGTACTTC
CASSQEQGPLEQYF
>TRBV7-9|-|TRBJ1-1|TRBD1
TGTGCCAGCAGCTTAGCTCCGGGACAGGGTACTGAAGCTTTCTTT
CASSLAPGQGTEAFF
>TRBV5-4|-|TRBJ1-2|TRBD1
TGTGCCAGCAGCGCCGGACAGGTTAACGAGGGCTACACCTTC
CASSAGQVNEGYTF